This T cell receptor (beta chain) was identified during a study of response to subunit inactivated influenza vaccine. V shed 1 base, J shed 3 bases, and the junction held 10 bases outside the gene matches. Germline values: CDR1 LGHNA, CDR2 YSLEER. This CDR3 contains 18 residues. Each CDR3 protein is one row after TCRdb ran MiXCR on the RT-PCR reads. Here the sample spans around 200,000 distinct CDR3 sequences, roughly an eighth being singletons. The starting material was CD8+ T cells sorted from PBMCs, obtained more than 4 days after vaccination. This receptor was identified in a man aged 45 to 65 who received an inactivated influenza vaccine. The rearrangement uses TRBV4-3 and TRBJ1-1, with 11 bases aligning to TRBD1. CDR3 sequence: CASSQAWTGGAPDTEAFF. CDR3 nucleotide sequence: TGCGCCAGCAGCCAAGCGTGGACAGGGGGCGCCCCGGACACTGAAGCTTTCTTT.